Shown below are 14 T cell receptor beta chains from a single sample sequenced in a study of blood T cell repertoires in COVID-19. TCRdb's copy holds only in-frame clones and misses some; the assay was immunoSEQ multiplex PCR. The sample shows a few hundred thousand clones, 84% of them seen only once. Specimen: PBMCs or T cells enriched from blood (not recorded which). The receptor set was obtained from a man in his fifties or sixties who had recovered from COVID-19.

The chain's CDR3 is CASSWASGGTGELFF. CDR3 DNA: TGTGCCAGCAGCTGGGCCTCAGGTGGCACCGGGGAGCTGTTTTTT. The V and J genes are TRBV7-2 and TRBJ2-2, with D hard to call. The germline gives CDR1 SGHTA, CDR2 FQGNSA. This CDR3 spans 15 amino acids. V was pared by 4 bases and J by 4 bases, with 13 bases between.

The chain combines TRBV11-2 with TRBJ2-2; 7 nucleotides agree with TRBD2. The CDR3 loop spans 15 amino acids. Germline trimming cut 5 bases from V and 2 bases from J; bases unmatched to any gene: 5. The germline V gene has CDR1 SGHAT and CDR2 FQNNGV. This CDR3 reads CASSPGTINTGELFF. The CDR3, as DNA: TGTGCCAGCAGCCCCGGGACTATCAACACCGGGGAGCTGTTTTTT.

The chain has TRBV5-6 and TRBJ1-1; TRBD1 matches at 8 bases. The CDR3 spans 15 residues. Germline V gene data show CDR1 as SGHDT and CDR2 as YYEEEE. The V segment lost 4 bases and the J segment 2 bases; nucleotides outside the gene matches: 7. In DNA, the CDR3 is TGTGCCAGCAGCGGACGGGACAGGAGAAACACTGAAGCTTTCTTT. As protein: CASSGRDRRNTEAFF.

This clone was found once. V and J are TRBV7-8 and TRBJ2-3; D uncertain. Per the germline V gene, CDR1 is SGHVS and CDR2 is FQNEAQ. Trimming shortened V by 3 bases and J by 0 bases, and 4 bases separated the two germline ends. This CDR3 has 13 residues. CDR3 protein: CASSFSSTDTQYF. The CDR3 coding sequence is TGTGCCAGCAGCTTCAGTAGCACAGATACGCAGTATTTT.

The chain is built from TRBV4-3 and TRBJ2-3; 7 nucleotides agree with TRBD1. Trimming took 5 bases from V and 2 from J; bases not matched to a gene: 7. Germline CDR1 is LGHNA and CDR2 is YSLEER. The CDR3 is 15 residues long. The CDR3 sequence is CASSSRTGLTDTQYF. DNA for the CDR3: TGCGCCAGCAGCTCTCGGACAGGACTCACAGATACGCAGTATTTT.

The rearrangement uses TRBV3-1 (or the pseudogene TRBV3-2) and TRBJ1-2; weak D call: TRBD1 (5 bases). Germline V gives CDR1 LGHDT, CDR2 YNNKEL (reference sequence). This CDR3 is 16 amino acids long. Between the trimmed V and J ends, which lost 1 base and 4 bases, there was a span of 16 bases. The CDR3: CASSQGIGTLGYGYTF. The CDR3 DNA follows: TGTGCCAGCAGCCAAGGGATCGGGACTCTAGGCTATGGCTACACCTTC.

This clone was detected once. The chain has TRBV5-8 and TRBJ2-7; possible D gene TRBD2, 7 bases. V was trimmed by 4 bases and J by 1 base, leaving 12 bases between them. The CDR3 is 14 amino acids. Looked up from germline, CDR1 is SGHTS and CDR2 is YDEGEE. The chain's CDR3 is CASSGGDTSYEQYF. CDR3 sequence (DNA): TGTGCCAGCAGCGGGGGGGACACATCCTACGAGCAGTACTTC.

This clone was counted a few times. CDR3 DNA: TGTGCCAGCAGCCAAGACCACAATAGCAATCAGCCCCAGCATTTT. This encodes CASSQDHNSNQPQHF. The chain employs TRBV3-1 (or the pseudogene TRBV3-2) and TRBJ1-5; D is undetermined. This CDR3 comprises 15 residues. Trimming pared 0 bases from V and 0 bases from J, leaving 6 bases between. Germline assignment: CDR1 LGHDT and CDR2 YNNKEL (reference sequence).

This chain uses TRBV18 with TRBJ2-4, with unresolved D. The germline V gene has CDR1 KGHSH and CDR2 LQKENI. This CDR3 is built from 16 residues. Trimming stripped 4 bases from V and 0 bases from J, with 13 bases between. The CDR3 spells CASSQNSPLAKNIQYF. CDR3 sequence (DNA): TGTGCCAGCTCACAAAACAGCCCCCTAGCCAAAAACATTCAGTACTTC.

The chain employs TRBV15 and TRBJ1-5; possibly TRBD1 for D (5 bases). The CDR3 loop spans 14 amino acids. CDR1 LNHNV and CDR2 YYDKDF come from the germline V gene (reference sequence). V was clipped by 0 bases and J by 6 bases, with 9 bases between them. The CDR3 here is CATSREVGVQPQHF. The CDR3 DNA follows: TGTGCCACCAGCAGAGAGGTAGGGGTTCAGCCCCAGCATTTT.

The chain is built from TRBV12-3 or TRBV12-4 and TRBJ2-1, with D uncertain. This CDR3 is 13 amino acids long. V was trimmed by 7 bases and J by 8 bases, leaving 15 bases between them. The CDR3: CASKMRTFDEQFF. CDR3 sequence (DNA): TGTGCCAGCAAAATGAGAACGTTCGATGAGCAGTTCTTC.

Only a few counts were recorded for this clone. The gene calls are TRBV19 and TRBJ1-5; no reliable D call. CDR1 LNHDA and CDR2 SQIVND come from the germline V gene (reference sequence). CDR3 size: 14 residues. The V and J ends lost 4 bases and 0 bases respectively, with 7 bases between them. CDR3: CASSSLFSNQPQHF. The CDR3 bases are TGTGCCAGTAGTAGTCTATTTAGCAATCAGCCCCAGCATTTT. Looking up the rest from reference TRBV19 and TRBJ1-5 gives the full variable domain: DGGITQSPKYLFRKEGQNVTLSCEQNLNHDAMYWYRQDPGQGLRLIYYSQIVNDFQKGDIAEGYSVSREKKESFPLTVTSAQKNPTAFYLCASSSLFSNQPQHFGDGTRLSIL.

The V call is TRBV3-1 (or the pseudogene TRBV3-2), the J call TRBJ2-6; possible D gene TRBD1, 5 bases. CDR3 length: 14 amino acids. The germline gives CDR1 LGHDT, CDR2 YNNKEL (reference sequence). CDR3 sequence (DNA): TGTGAACCGACAGTCGTCTCTGGGGCCAACGTCCTGACTTTC. Encoded protein: CEPTVVSGANVLTF.

This chain joins TRBV19 and TRBJ2-1; 10 bases map to TRBD2. Germline CDR1 and CDR2: LNHDA and SQIVND (reference sequence). V shed 3 bases, J shed 4 bases, and the junction held 15 bases outside the gene matches. The CDR3 sequence is 19 residues long. CDR3 coding DNA: TGTGCCAGTAGTATTCAGTCAAGCGGGAGGGCCCTCGGGTACAATGAGCAGTTCTTC. Its protein is CASSIQSSGRALGYNEQFF.